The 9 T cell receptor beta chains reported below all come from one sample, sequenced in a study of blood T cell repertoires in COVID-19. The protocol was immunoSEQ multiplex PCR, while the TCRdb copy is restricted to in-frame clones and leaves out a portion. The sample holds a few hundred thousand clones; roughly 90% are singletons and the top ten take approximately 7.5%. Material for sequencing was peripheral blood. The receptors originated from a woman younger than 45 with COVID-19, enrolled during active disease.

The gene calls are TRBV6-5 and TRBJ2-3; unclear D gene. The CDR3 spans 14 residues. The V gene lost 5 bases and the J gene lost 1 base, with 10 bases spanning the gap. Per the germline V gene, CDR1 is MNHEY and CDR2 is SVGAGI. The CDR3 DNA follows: TGTGCCAGCAGTCACGACGAGGGCACAGATACGCAGTATTTT. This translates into CASSHDEGTDTQYF.

Here the CDR3 reads CASRRTSGSRNEQFF. For the CDR3, the DNA is TGTGCCAGCAGGAGGACTAGCGGGAGTCGCAATGAGCAGTTCTTC. This sequence joins TRBV2 and TRBJ2-1, with 13 bases identical to TRBD2. J was trimmed by 6 bases and V by 6 bases; bases with no gene match: 5. The CDR3 contains 15 residues. CDR1 SNHLY and CDR2 FYNNEI come from the germline V gene.

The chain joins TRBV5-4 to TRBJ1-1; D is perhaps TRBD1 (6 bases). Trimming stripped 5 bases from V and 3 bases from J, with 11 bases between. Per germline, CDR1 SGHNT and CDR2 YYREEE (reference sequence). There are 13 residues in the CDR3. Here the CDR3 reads CASSKQGYTEAFF. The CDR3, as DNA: TGTGCCAGCAGTAAACAGGGTTACACTGAAGCTTTCTTT.

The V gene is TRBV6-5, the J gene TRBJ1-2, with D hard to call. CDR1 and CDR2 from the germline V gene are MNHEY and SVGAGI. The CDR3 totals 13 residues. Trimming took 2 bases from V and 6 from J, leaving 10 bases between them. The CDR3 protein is CASSYRGRNGYTF. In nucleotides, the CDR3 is TGTGCCAGCAGTTACCGAGGGAGGAATGGCTACACCTTC.

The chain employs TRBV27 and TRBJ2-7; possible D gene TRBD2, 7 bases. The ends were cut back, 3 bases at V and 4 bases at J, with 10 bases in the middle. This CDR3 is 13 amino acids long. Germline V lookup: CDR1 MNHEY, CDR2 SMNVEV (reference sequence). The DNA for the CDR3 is TGTGCCAGCAGTTTGGGGGGGCAGTACGAGCAGTACTTC. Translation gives CASSLGGQYEQYF.

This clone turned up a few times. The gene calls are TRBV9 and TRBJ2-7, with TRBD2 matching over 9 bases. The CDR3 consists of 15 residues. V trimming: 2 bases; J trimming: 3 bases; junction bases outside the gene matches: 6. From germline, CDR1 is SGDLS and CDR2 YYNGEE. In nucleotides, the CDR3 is TGTGCCAGCAGCGTCGTAGCGGGAGAGGGCTACGAGCAGTACTTC. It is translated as CASSVVAGEGYEQYF.

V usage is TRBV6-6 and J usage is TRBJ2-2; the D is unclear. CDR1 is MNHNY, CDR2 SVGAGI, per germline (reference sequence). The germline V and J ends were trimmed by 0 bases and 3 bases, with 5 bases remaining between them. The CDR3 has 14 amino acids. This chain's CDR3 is CASSYSADTGELFF. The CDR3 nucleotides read TGTGCCAGCAGTTACTCGGCTGACACCGGGGAGCTGTTTTTT.

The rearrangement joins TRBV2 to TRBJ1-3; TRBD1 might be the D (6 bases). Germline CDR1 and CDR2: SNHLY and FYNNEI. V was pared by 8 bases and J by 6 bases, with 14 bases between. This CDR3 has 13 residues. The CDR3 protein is CASGKSGENTIYF. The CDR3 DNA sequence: TGTGCCAGCGGAAAGTCAGGGGAAAACACCATATATTTT.

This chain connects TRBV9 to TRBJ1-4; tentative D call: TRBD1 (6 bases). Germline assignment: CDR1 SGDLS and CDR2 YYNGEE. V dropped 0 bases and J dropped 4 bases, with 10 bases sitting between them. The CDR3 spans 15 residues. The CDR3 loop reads CASSVGQVVNEKLFF. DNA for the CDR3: TGTGCCAGCAGCGTAGGACAGGTCGTTAATGAAAAACTGTTTTTT. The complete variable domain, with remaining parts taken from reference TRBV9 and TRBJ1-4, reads DSGVTQTPKHLITATGQRVTLRCSPRSGDLSVYWYQQSLDQGLQFLIQYYNGEERAKGNILERFSAQQFPDLHSELNLSSLELGDSALYFCASSVGQVVNEKLFFGSGTQLSVL.